The 25 T cell receptor beta chains below come from one sample, sequenced in a study of control samples from healthy donors and cancer patients. Repertoires were generated with immunoSEQ multiplex PCR, while TCRdb's copy carries only in-frame clones and drops some. The sample carries approximately 20,000 clones, around 84% recorded once. Sequenced: PBMCs. The receptors shown here come from a woman in her 70s with lung cancer.

This CDR3 reads CASRSDRGWSPLHF. CDR3 sequence (DNA): TGTGCCAGTAGGAGCGACAGGGGTTGGTCACCCCTCCACTTT. The rearrangement joins TRBV19 to TRBJ1-6; 8 bases are a match to TRBD1. V shed 6 bases, J shed 10 bases, and the junction held 8 bases outside the gene matches. This CDR3 has 14 residues. Germline values: CDR1 LNHDA, CDR2 SQIVND (reference sequence). The whole variable domain, filled in from reference TRBV19 and TRBJ1-6, reads DGGITQSPKYLFRKEGQNVTLSCEQNLNHDAMYWYRQDPGQGLRLIYYSQIVNDFQKGDIAEGYSVSREKKESFPLTVTSAQKNPTAFYLCASRSDRGWSPLHFGNGTRLTVT.

This chain joins TRBV7-2 and TRBJ2-5, with TRBD1 matching 12 bases. J gave up 5 bases and V 3 bases, and 10 bases lay outside the gene matches. The CDR3 has 17 amino acids. Germline assignment: CDR1 SGHTA and CDR2 FQGNSA. The CDR3 DNA sequence: TGTGCCAGCAGCTTCGGGACAGGGGGCCCACAGAGGGAGACCCAGTACTTC. It yields the protein CASSFGTGGPQRETQYF.

V and J are TRBV7-9 and TRBJ1-5; D is unclear. Between the trimmed V and J ends, which lost 4 bases and 4 bases, there was a span of 17 bases. Germline V gene data show CDR1 as SEHNR and CDR2 as FQNEAQ (reference sequence). CDR3 length equals 16 residues. In DNA, the CDR3 is TGTGCCAGCAGCTCCTCGGGAGGCGGGCGGAATCAGCCCCAGCATTTT. Translated: CASSSSGGGRNQPQHF.

J is TRBJ2-1 and V is TRBV5-6; TRBD2 agrees at 8 bases. Germline CDR1 reads SGHDT; CDR2 reads YYEEEE. The V gene end was trimmed by 1 base and the J gene end by 10 bases; junction bases not matched to a gene: 7. This CDR3 is built from 14 residues. The CDR3 loop is CASSLPLGGGEQFF. CDR3 coding DNA: TGTGCCAGCAGCTTGCCCCTCGGCGGGGGGGAGCAGTTCTTC.

Only a few counts were recorded for this clone. The chain recombines TRBV7-8 with TRBJ1-5; the match to TRBD1 covers 10 bases. The CDR3 is 17 amino acids. The germline CDR1 and CDR2 sequences are SGHVS and FQNEAQ. V shed 5 bases, J shed 1 base, and the junction held 8 bases outside the gene matches. Written as DNA, the CDR3 is TGTGCCAGCAGCCCTTCCCGGGACAGGGGAAGCAATCAGCCCCAGCATTTT. This gives the protein CASSPSRDRGSNQPQHF.

This chain links TRBV7-9 with TRBJ2-1; possibly TRBD1 for D (6 bases). V lost 2 bases and J lost 4, with 9 bases in between. Germline CDR1 reads SEHNR; CDR2 reads FQNEAQ (reference sequence). The CDR3 has 14 residues. CDR3 sequence (DNA): TGTGCCAGCAGCTTACAGGGGTTGTACAATGAGCAGTTCTTC. Translated: CASSLQGLYNEQFF.

This chain joins TRBV6-5 and TRBJ1-4; no reliable D call. Germline lookup yields CDR1 MNHEY and CDR2 SVGAGI. CDR3 length: 14 residues. The ends were cut back, 6 bases at V and 0 bases at J, with 8 bases in the middle. The CDR3: CASSRSTTNEKLFF. The CDR3 nucleotides are TGTGCCAGCAGCCGCTCAACAACTAATGAAAAACTGTTTTTT.

The chain links TRBV15 to TRBJ1-4; D remains ambiguous. Trimming left V 0 bases short and J 8 bases short, with 19 bases between. The CDR3 covers 17 residues. Germline V gene data show CDR1 as LNHNV and CDR2 as YYDKDF (reference sequence). CDR3 protein: CATSRDRVGGFKEKLFF. DNA of the CDR3: TGTGCCACCAGCAGAGATAGGGTGGGAGGGTTTAAGGAAAAACTGTTTTTT.

J is TRBJ1-1 and V is TRBV18; 11 bases are a match to TRBD1. CDR1 is KGHSH and CDR2 is LQKENI in the germline V gene. The CDR3 consists of 15 residues. J lost 1 base, V lost 2 bases, and 0 bases had no gene match. The CDR3 reads CASSPGTGGNTEAFF. As DNA, the CDR3 is TGTGCCAGCTCACCAGGGACAGGGGGGAACACTGAAGCTTTCTTT.

The chain has TRBV2 and TRBJ2-1; D might be TRBD2 (5 bases). CDR1 and CDR2 from the germline V gene are SNHLY and FYNNEI. Trimming pared 7 bases from V and 2 bases from J, leaving 12 bases between. The length of the CDR3 is 14 residues. This CDR3 reads CASTEGRAYNEQFF. The CDR3 bases are TGTGCCAGCACTGAGGGAAGGGCCTACAATGAGCAGTTCTTC.

The V gene is TRBV28, the J gene TRBJ1-6, with no clear D. CDR3 size: 16 residues. Trimming stripped 4 bases from V and 3 bases from J, with 13 bases between. The V gene's germline CDR1 is MDHEN and CDR2 SYDVKM. The CDR3 coding sequence is TGTGCCAGCAGTTCGACACAGACATACTATAATTCACCCCTCCACTTT. Its protein is CASSSTQTYYNSPLHF. Looking up the rest from reference TRBV28 and TRBJ1-6 gives the full variable domain: DVKVTQSSRYLVKRTGEKVFLECVQDMDHENMFWYRQDPGLGLRLIYFSYDVKMKEKGDIPEGYSVSREKKERFSLILESASTNQTSMYLCASSSTQTYYNSPLHFGNGTRLTVT.

This rearrangement joins TRBV7-6 to TRBJ2-7; D not resolved. CDR3 length: 15 amino acids. Per the germline V gene, CDR1 is SGHVS and CDR2 is FNYEAQ. V was shortened by 1 base and J by 2 bases, with 12 bases between the two germline ends. The chain's CDR3 is CASSLGVIGTYEQYF. The CDR3 DNA sequence: TGTGCCAGCAGCTTAGGGGTTATAGGGACCTACGAGCAGTACTTC.

The chain uses TRBV18 and TRBJ2-2; D is perhaps TRBD2 (6 bases). CDR1 KGHSH and CDR2 LQKENI come from the germline V gene. V was pared by 4 bases and J by 2 bases, with 14 bases between. The CDR3 length is 16 residues. CDR3 in DNA: TGTGCCAGCTCACTCCAAGGAGGGAGCAACACCGGGGAGCTGTTTTTT. This translates into CASSLQGGSNTGELFF.

The sample holds a few counts of this clone. The rearrangement links TRBV28 to TRBJ2-1, with D unclear. Per germline, CDR1 MDHEN and CDR2 SYDVKM. This CDR3 comprises 14 residues. V gave up 5 bases and J gave up 3 bases, with 11 bases separating them. The CDR3 protein is CASSPRLDYNEQFF. For the CDR3, the DNA is TGTGCCAGCAGTCCACGACTGGACTACAATGAGCAGTTCTTC. Looking up the rest from reference TRBV28 and TRBJ2-1 gives the full variable domain: DVKVTQSSRYLVKRTGEKVFLECVQDMDHENMFWYRQDPGLGLRLIYFSYDVKMKEKGDIPEGYSVSREKKERFSLILESASTNQTSMYLCASSPRLDYNEQFFGPGTRLTVL.

This clone was recorded only once. The chain employs TRBV20-1 and TRBJ2-7; D unclear. The CDR3 contains 11 residues. The V gene's germline CDR1 is DFQATT and CDR2 SNEGSKA (reference sequence). V gave up 0 bases and J gave up 2 bases, with 2 bases separating them. CDR3 sequence: CSAREAYEQYF. The DNA for the CDR3 is TGCAGTGCTAGAGAAGCCTACGAGCAGTACTTC.

Only one count was recorded for this clone. The chain links TRBV6-1 to TRBJ2-7; 7 bases are shared with TRBD1. The CDR3 sequence is 15 residues long. Per the germline V gene, CDR1 is MNHNS and CDR2 is SASEGT. V shed 1 base, J shed 5 bases, and the junction held 8 bases outside the gene matches. The CDR3 bases are TGTGCCAGCAGTGAAGGGGAGAGGGGGCTACACGAGCAGTACTTC. Its translation is CASSEGERGLHEQYF.

The genes are TRBV27 and TRBJ2-2; TRBD1 might be the D (6 bases). Germline loops: CDR1 MNHEY, CDR2 SMNVEV (reference sequence). This CDR3 is built from 20 residues. Trimming took off 3 bases at V and 5 bases at J, with 28 bases between the two ends. The CDR3 coding sequence is TGTGCCAGCAGTTTTAGACGGGCAGGGGCAGCCGGTTCTTCAACCGGGGAGCTGTTTTTT. Protein product: CASSFRRAGAAGSSTGELFF.

V is TRBV6-5 and J is TRBJ1-1, with 9 bases that match TRBD1. The CDR3 is made up of 15 amino acids. The germline gives CDR1 MNHEY, CDR2 SVGAGI. V gave up 6 bases and J gave up 1 base; unmatched junction bases: 6. CDR3 region: CASRWIQGANTEAFF. The CDR3 coding sequence is TGTGCCAGCAGGTGGATACAGGGGGCGAACACTGAAGCTTTCTTT.

The V gene is TRBV24-1, the J gene TRBJ2-2, with no clear D. Germline CDR1 KGHDR, CDR2 SFDVKD. This CDR3 has 13 residues. The germline V and J ends were trimmed by 12 bases and 1 base, with 11 bases remaining between them. As DNA, the CDR3 is TGTGCCGCCGAGAGCGAGAACACCGGGGAGCTGTTTTTT. Protein: CAAESENTGELFF.

The CDR3 DNA reads as TGCGCCAGCAGCTTGGCCTTGGGACTAGCGGGTCCGGCCGGTGAGCAGTTCTTC. As protein: CASSLALGLAGPAGEQFF. The V and J genes are TRBV5-1 and TRBJ2-1; TRBD2 agrees at 12 bases. Germline V gene sequence: CDR1 SGHRS, CDR2 YFSETQ. Trimming at V came to 0 bases and at J to 9 bases, leaving 13 bases not matched to a gene. The CDR3 is 18 amino acids. The variable domain in full, with the rest retrieved from reference TRBV5-1 and TRBJ2-1, is KAGVTQTPRYLIKTRGQQVTLSCSPISGHRSVSWYQQTPGQGLQFLFEYFSETQRNKGNFPGRFSGRQFSNSRSEMNVSTLELGDSALYLCASSLALGLAGPAGEQFFGPGTRLTVL.

The chain joins TRBV24-1 to TRBJ2-2; 16 bases match TRBD2. J lost 4 bases, V lost 4 bases, and 8 bases had no gene match. CDR1 is KGHDR and CDR2 is SFDVKD in the germline V gene. The CDR3 has 19 residues. The CDR3 reads CATSDLGTSGRGGTGELFF. CDR3 coding DNA: TGTGCCACCAGTGACCTCGGGACTAGCGGGAGGGGTGGCACCGGGGAGCTGTTTTTT.

J is TRBJ1-2 and V is TRBV30, with 7 bases aligning to TRBD1. The junction had 2 bases not matched to a gene; V was cut back by 5 bases and J by 8 bases. The CDR3 extends over 10 amino acids. Germline V gives CDR1 GTSNPN, CDR2 SVGIG (reference sequence). The CDR3 reads CAWEGAGYTF. In DNA, the CDR3 is TGTGCCTGGGAGGGGGCGGGCTACACCTTC.

The genes are TRBV7-2 and TRBJ1-1, with 11 positions matching TRBD1. V lost 4 bases and J lost 5; bases outside the gene matches: 3. This CDR3 is built from 14 residues. Germline CDR1 reads SGHTA; CDR2 reads FQGNSA. CDR3 in DNA: TGTGCCAGCAGCTCGGGACAGGGGGTTACTGAAGCTTTCTTT. Residues: CASSSGQGVTEAFF.

The chain recombines TRBV28 with TRBJ1-3; tentative D call: TRBD1 (6 bases). CDR3 length: 15 amino acids. Per the germline V gene, CDR1 is MDHEN and CDR2 is SYDVKM. Deletions cut 7 bases from V and 0 bases from J, with 13 bases between. CDR3 region: CASTPGGHSGNTIYF. CDR3 bases: TGTGCCAGCACCCCCGGGGGCCACTCTGGAAACACCATATATTTT. The complete variable domain, with remaining parts taken from reference TRBV28 and TRBJ1-3, reads DVKVTQSSRYLVKRTGEKVFLECVQDMDHENMFWYRQDPGLGLRLIYFSYDVKMKEKGDIPEGYSVSREKKERFSLILESASTNQTSMYLCASTPGGHSGNTIYFGEGSWLTVV.

The rearrangement joins TRBV11-3 to TRBJ2-1, with 7 bases identical to TRBD2. Trimming removed 1 base from V and 5 bases from J; junction bases left unmatched: 5. Germline CDR1 is SGHNT and CDR2 is YENEEA. CDR3 length: 15 amino acids. CDR3: CASSLAGTNHNEQFF. The CDR3 nucleotides are TGTGCCAGCAGCTTAGCCGGGACTAACCACAATGAGCAGTTCTTC.